These 9 T cell receptor beta chains were all obtained from the same sample, sequenced in a study of CD8 T cells in ankylosing spondylitis. TCRdb called the 5' RACE reads again in MiXCR, with one record for every CDR3 protein. Here the sample spans around 300,000 distinct CDR3 sequences, roughly 14% being singletons. The sequenced material came from blood, either unsorted or a sorted T cell fraction (not recorded which). The receptors derive from a male donor with ankylosing spondylitis or in good health (not recorded which).

Many counts were recorded for this clonotype. This chain links TRBV5-1 with TRBJ2-7, with D perhaps TRBD1 (5 bases). Germline V lookup: CDR1 SGHRS, CDR2 YFSETQ. The V end lost 4 bases, the J end lost 7 bases, and 18 bases lay between the germline ends. The CDR3 extends over 14 amino acids. CDR3 DNA: TGCGCCAGCAGCCCTGAAACCAGGGCGTCTGAGCAGTACTTC. Translating gives CASSPETRASEQYF. The whole variable domain, remainder taken from reference TRBV5-1 and TRBJ2-7, is KAGVTQTPRYLIKTRGQQVTLSCSPISGHRSVSWYQQTPGQGLQFLFEYFSETQRNKGNFPGRFSGRQFSNSRSEMNVSTLELGDSALYLCASSPETRASEQYFGPGTRLTVT.

Concerning this clonotype: A much larger clone sits a single nucleotide away, making a read error possible. The J gene is TRBJ2-7, the V gene TRBV12-3 or TRBV12-4, with TRBD2 identical over 7 bases. This CDR3 comprises 13 residues. The CDR3 region has the DNA TGTGCCAGCAGTTTTCTCCCTCGGGGGGAGCAGTGCTTC. Its translation is CASSFLPRGEQCF.

This chain joins TRBV5-1 and TRBJ2-2; TRBD2 matches 7 bases. Germline CDR1 reads SGHRS; CDR2 reads YFSETQ. The CDR3 is 14 amino acids. Trimming at V came to 3 bases and at J to 5 bases, leaving 4 bases not matched to a gene. CDR3 sequence reads: CASSSRLATGELFF. The CDR3, as DNA: TGCGCCAGCAGCTCACGACTAGCAACCGGGGAGCTGTTTTTT.

This chain joins TRBV3-1 and TRBJ2-1; 14 bases line up with TRBD2. The length of the CDR3 is 16 residues. The V and J ends lost 5 bases and 9 bases, in that order; junction bases with no gene match: 9. Germline values: CDR1 LGHDT, CDR2 YNNKEL (reference sequence). The CDR3 protein is CASSFMGLAGDVEQFF. CDR3 nucleotides: TGTGCCAGCAGCTTCATGGGACTAGCGGGAGATGTTGAGCAGTTCTTC.

This clonotype came up a few times. The chain links TRBV7-2 to TRBJ2-1; D ambiguous. This CDR3 region has 13 residues. Trimming pared 1 base from V and 5 bases from J, leaving 6 bases between. Germline V gene lookup returns CDR1 SGHTA and CDR2 FQGNSA. CDR3 sequence reads: CASSLVANNEQFF. In nucleotides, the CDR3 is TGTGCCAGCAGCTTAGTGGCAAACAATGAGCAGTTCTTC. The entire variable domain, with the rest obtained from reference TRBV7-2 and TRBJ2-1, is as follows: GAGVSQSPSNKVTEKGKDVELRCDPISGHTALYWYRQSLGQGLEFLIYFQGNSAPDKSGLPSDRFSAERTGGSVSTLTIQRTQQEDSAVYLCASSLVANNEQFFGPGTRLTVL.

The CDR3 loop is CNSGLAGYEQFF. The CDR3 DNA reads TGCAACTCAGGACTAGCCGGGTATGAGCAGTTCTTC. V gene TRBV20-1 combines with J gene TRBJ2-1, with TRBD2 matching 8 bases. Germline loops: CDR1 DFQATT, CDR2 SNEGSKA (reference sequence). The CDR3 extends over 12 amino acids.

The rearrangement links TRBV11-2 to TRBJ2-6; tentatively, D is TRBD1 or TRBD2 (5 bases each). CDR3 length: 18 residues. Germline CDR1 SGHAT, CDR2 FQNNGV. V gave up 2 bases and J gave up 2 bases, with 16 bases separating them. The CDR3 nucleotides are TGTGCCAGCAGCTTATCTTCGGGCCTGGGACCTGGGGCCAACGTCCTGACTTTC. Translation: CASSLSSGLGPGANVLTF.

This clonotype was seen a handful of times. The chain combines TRBV5-1 with TRBJ2-3; a possible D gene is TRBD1 (5 bases). CDR3 length equals 16 residues. Trimming removed 1 base at V and 1 base at J, with 13 bases between. Germline loops: CDR1 SGHRS, CDR2 YFSETQ. CDR3 region: CASSLTGRVGTDTQYF. The CDR3, as DNA: TGCGCCAGCAGCTTGACAGGCCGGGTGGGCACAGATACGCAGTATTTT.

The chain employs TRBV7-2 and TRBJ2-7; the D is unclear. Germline CDR1 SGHTA, CDR2 FQGNSA. The CDR3 sequence is 15 residues long. Trimming removed 4 bases at V and 3 bases at J, with 16 bases between. CDR3 sequence: CASSSPEYGDYEQYF. CDR3 DNA: TGTGCCAGCAGCTCTCCTGAGTACGGCGACTACGAGCAGTACTTC.